This T cell receptor beta chain was retrieved from a study of blood T cell repertoires in COVID-19. Study-level background: PBMCs, B-cell-depleted T cells, or T cells provided the cDNA or gDNA that made up the material.

Seattle's cohort entered during active infection and was followed longitudinally. CDR1 is LGHNA and CDR2 is YNFKEQ in the germline V gene. This CDR3 region has 15 residues. V was pared by 0 bases and J by 7 bases, with 15 bases between. Authors' processing steps: Estimation of nucleated cell counts relied on the amplification of reference gene primers. Clones were sequenced by immunoSEQ multiplex PCR, and TCRdb holds only the in-frame ones, with some missing. D and trimming come from the DNA, and the V and J calls and clone size come from that table. Altogether 300,000 to 400,000 clones are present, about nine tenths being singletons, with the ten largest covering approximately 9.3%.

This TCR was recovered from a man aged 25 to 45 with COVID-19, enrolled during active disease. Sequenced sample: peripheral blood. The rearrangement joins TRBV4-2 to TRBJ1-1, with no clear D. CDR3 sequence (DNA): TGTGCCAGCAGCCAAGAGAGCGGGGAAAACGGTGAAGCTTTCTTT. Protein sequence: CASSQESGENGEAFF.